Below, 24 T cell receptor beta chains from the same sample are listed, as sequenced in a study of vaccination and CD4 T cells after COVID-19. Cultured CD4+ T cell DNA was sequenced using the Oncomine TCR Beta short-read assay. MiXCR, applied by TCRdb to the PCR reads, yields one record per CDR3 protein. The table has some 10,000 distinct CDR3 sequences, 55% to 65% seen once. The treatment: approximately nine-day PBMC culture with coronavirus spike peptide pools or control peptides (ViraFEST assay). Their specific antigens are unknown. The sequenced sample was CD4+ T cells from blood, cultured in vitro. Receptors were obtained from a human donor who had recovered from COVID-19.

The chain is built from TRBV11-3 and TRBJ2-7; TRBD2 matches 7 bases. Germline V lookup: CDR1 SGHNT, CDR2 YENEEA. The CDR3 consists of 12 residues. The junction had 0 bases not matched to a gene; V was cut back by 0 bases and J by 7 bases. The CDR3 sequence: CASSLEAGEQYF. In DNA, the CDR3 is TGTGCCAGCAGCTTAGAAGCGGGAGAGCAGTACTTC.

This clonotype was seen a single time. J is TRBJ2-4 and V is TRBV15; D might be TRBD1 (6 bases). The germline V and J ends were trimmed by 4 bases and 2 bases, with 12 bases remaining between them. The CDR3 extends over 15 amino acids. CDR1 and CDR2 from the germline V gene are LNHNV and YYDKDF (reference sequence). This CDR3 reads CATSIGTGSKNIQYF. CDR3 in DNA: TGTGCCACCAGCATCGGAACAGGGTCCAAAAACATTCAGTACTTC.

The rearrangement joins TRBV2 to TRBJ1-5; D possibly corresponds to TRBD1 (6 bases). Germline values: CDR1 SNHLY, CDR2 FYNNEI. This CDR3 region has 17 residues. The V gene lost 6 bases and the J gene lost 2 bases, with 20 bases spanning the gap. The DNA for the CDR3 is TGTGCCAGCAGCACCGCTACCAGGGGCGCTGGCAATCAGCCCCAGCATTTT. Protein: CASSTATRGAGNQPQHF.

The V call is TRBV20-1, the J call TRBJ2-7; perhaps TRBD2 as D (6 bases). Germline CDR1 and CDR2: DFQATT and SNEGSKA (reference sequence). V shed 7 bases and J shed 2 bases, with 12 bases lying between them. The CDR3 runs to 12 residues. The CDR3 here is CSVVRGTYEQYF. The DNA for the CDR3 is TGCAGTGTTGTCCGGGGGACCTACGAGCAGTACTTC.

The V and J genes are TRBV19 and TRBJ1-5, with TRBD1 as a possible D gene (6 bases). The CDR3 is 13 residues long. Germline V lookup: CDR1 LNHDA, CDR2 SQIVND (reference sequence). Trimming took 8 bases from V and 0 from J, leaving 8 bases between them. Written as DNA, the CDR3 is TGTGCCAGTGAGGGGGATAGCAATCAGCCCCAGCATTTT. It encodes CASEGDSNQPQHF.

Comments on this clonotype: One end of the junction varies from germline; a read error may be responsible. V is TRBV6-1 and J is TRBJ2-3, with 10 bases lining up with TRBD2. This CDR3 has 15 residues. Germline V gives CDR1 MNHNS, CDR2 SASEGT. The CDR3 sequence: CASSQALAGAHTQYF. The CDR3 bases are TGTGCCAGCAGTCAAGCCCTAGCGGGAGCCCATACGCAGTATTTT.

This clonotype was counted a few times. The genes are TRBV19 and TRBJ1-1; D remains ambiguous. This CDR3 is 13 amino acids long. The V end lost 4 bases, the J end lost 4 bases, and 10 bases lay between the germline ends. The V gene's germline CDR1 is LNHDA and CDR2 SQIVND (reference sequence). The CDR3 DNA reads as TGTGCCAGTAGTAGTTTGGAGGCCACTGAAGCTTTCTTT. Amino acid sequence: CASSSLEATEAFF.

This clonotype has a handful of counts. CDR3: CASSQDIVPNTGELFF. CDR3 nucleotide sequence: TGTGCCAGCAGCCAAGATATCGTGCCAAACACCGGGGAGCTGTTTTTT. The V and J genes are TRBV14 and TRBJ2-2; unclear D gene. Germline V gene lookup returns CDR1 SGHDN and CDR2 FVKESK. CDR3 length: 16 amino acids. The germline V and J ends were trimmed by 0 bases and 2 bases, with 10 bases remaining between them.

This clonotype was seen a few times. CDR3 amino acids: CATSDVGGGWADTQYF. The CDR3 DNA is TGTGCCACCAGTGATGTCGGGGGGGGATGGGCAGATACGCAGTATTTT. The rearrangement links TRBV24-1 to TRBJ2-3, with 8 bases fitting TRBD2. Germline trimming cut 3 bases from V and 4 bases from J; bases unmatched to any gene: 8. The CDR3 is made up of 16 amino acids. CDR1 is KGHDR, CDR2 SFDVKD, per germline.

As concerns this clonotype: As the CDR3 is not closed by the conserved phenylalanine or tryptophan, this likely results from a read error. The CDR3, as DNA: TGTGCCAGTAGTATAGATCCGGCCAGCAATCAGCCCCAGCATTCT. Residues: CASSIDPASNQPQHS. The rearrangement uses TRBV19 and TRBJ1-5; D remains ambiguous. The CDR3 sequence is 15 residues long. V shed 0 bases and J shed 1 base, with 7 bases lying between them. Germline V gives CDR1 LNHDA, CDR2 SQIVND (reference sequence).

CDR3 in amino acids: CASIRTVWSYGYTF. For the CDR3, the DNA is TGTGCCAGCATACGGACAGTCTGGAGCTATGGCTACACCTTC. The chain links TRBV2 to TRBJ1-2, with D possibly matching TRBD1 (6 bases). The CDR3 sequence is 14 residues long. Per the germline V gene, CDR1 is SNHLY and CDR2 is FYNNEI. V lost 7 bases to trimming and J lost 4 bases, with 16 bases between them.

The chain couples TRBV24-1 to TRBJ1-1, with a possible D match to TRBD1 (5 bases). The CDR3 is 13 residues long. V lost 12 bases and J lost 1, with 14 bases in between. CDR1 is KGHDR, CDR2 SFDVKD, per germline. The CDR3 protein is CAPRGGENTEAFF. As DNA, the CDR3 is TGTGCCCCCCGGGGGGGGGAGAACACTGAAGCTTTCTTT.

The V gene is TRBV4-1, the J gene TRBJ1-5; D gene uncertain. The CDR3 is 12 amino acids. The V gene lost 0 bases and the J gene lost 6 bases, with 3 bases spanning the gap. The germline CDR1 and CDR2 sequences are MGHRA and YSYEKL. Here the CDR3 reads CASSQDTQPQHF. DNA of the CDR3: TGCGCCAGCAGCCAAGATACTCAGCCCCAGCATTTT.

The chain uses TRBV28 and TRBJ1-5, with unresolved D. In germline, CDR1 is MDHEN, CDR2 SYDVKM. The CDR3 contains 12 residues. Trimming removed 5 bases from V and 8 bases from J, with 10 bases in between. CDR3 nucleotides: TGTGCCAGCAGTCTCCCAATGGAGCCCCAGCATTTT. It yields the protein CASSLPMEPQHF.

This clonotype was counted a single time. The genes are TRBV7-2 and TRBJ2-1; TRBD2 agrees at 12 bases. Looked up from germline, CDR1 is SGHTA and CDR2 is FQGNSA. CDR3 length equals 16 residues. V lost 2 bases and J lost 9; bases outside the gene matches: 8. CDR3 region: CASSLTPSGGGGEQFF. The DNA of the CDR3 is TGTGCCAGCAGCTTAACCCCTAGCGGGGGGGGTGGTGAGCAGTTCTTC. Drawing the rest from reference TRBV7-2 and TRBJ2-1, the complete variable domain is GAGVSQSPSNKVTEKGKDVELRCDPISGHTALYWYRQSLGQGLEFLIYFQGNSAPDKSGLPSDRFSAERTGGSVSTLTIQRTQQEDSAVYLCASSLTPSGGGGEQFFGPGTRLTVL.

This sequence joins TRBV11-2 and TRBJ2-7; 8 bases map to TRBD2. V shed 1 base, J shed 4 bases, and the junction held 3 bases outside the gene matches. Per germline, CDR1 SGHAT and CDR2 FQNNGV. CDR3 length: 14 amino acids. CDR3 nucleotides: TGTGCCAGCAGCTTAGGCGGGGGGTCGTACGAGCAGTACTTC. Its protein product is CASSLGGGSYEQYF.

This clonotype was counted once. The chain joins TRBV12-3 or TRBV12-4 to TRBJ1-2; 8 nucleotides line up with TRBD1. The CDR3 contains 12 residues. After removal of 5 bases from V and 8 bases from J, the junction contained 4 bases not matched to a gene. In DNA form, the CDR3 reads TGTGCCAGCAGTAGGGACAGGTACGGCTACACCTTC. Protein: CASSRDRYGYTF.

The gene calls are TRBV7-2 and TRBJ2-1; 9 bases line up with TRBD2. V lost 5 bases and J lost 4; bases outside the gene matches: 9. The CDR3 sequence is 16 residues long. Germline CDR1 and CDR2: SGHTA and FQGNSA. In DNA form, the CDR3 reads TGTGCCAGCAGCCCGGGACTAGCAAGTCGGTACAATGAGCAGTTCTTC. Protein product: CASSPGLASRYNEQFF. The entire variable domain, with the rest obtained from reference TRBV7-2 and TRBJ2-1, is as follows: GAGVSQSPSNKVTEKGKDVELRCDPISGHTALYWYRQSLGQGLEFLIYFQGNSAPDKSGLPSDRFSAERTGGSVSTLTIQRTQQEDSAVYLCASSPGLASRYNEQFFGPGTRLTVL.

This chain links TRBV15 with TRBJ2-7; 7 bases map to TRBD2. The CDR3 is 17 amino acids. Germline V gene data show CDR1 as LNHNV and CDR2 as YYDKDF (reference sequence). Losses at the gene ends were 1 base for V and 3 bases for J; bases not matched to a gene: 12. The DNA for the CDR3 is TGTGCCACCAGCAGAGCCCGCGGGGCGGCGGGGGTCTACGAGCAGTACTTC. Residues: CATSRARGAAGVYEQYF.

CDR3 in amino acids: CASSGPGQGGGNYGYTF. CDR3 nucleotides: TGTGCCAGCAGTGGCCCGGGACAGGGAGGAGGTAACTATGGCTACACCTTC. This chain uses TRBV6-1 with TRBJ1-2; 9 bases are shared with TRBD1. V lost 4 bases to trimming and J lost 1 base; unmatched junction nucleotides: 10. Germline CDR1 is MNHNS and CDR2 is SASEGT. The CDR3 runs to 17 residues.

This clonotype has just a few counts. V is TRBV6-1 and J is TRBJ2-1, with D uncertain. Trimming took 1 base from V and 0 from J, leaving 10 bases between them. CDR3 length equals 16 residues. CDR1 is MNHNS, CDR2 SASEGT, per germline. CDR3 nucleotides: TGTGCCAGCAGTGAAGGGAGCAGTTTCTCCTACAATGAGCAGTTCTTC. Its translation is CASSEGSSFSYNEQFF.

This clonotype is large in the sample. The chain couples TRBV6-5 to TRBJ1-1, with D uncertain. Per germline, CDR1 MNHEY and CDR2 SVGAGI. Trimming removed 2 bases at V and 4 bases at J, with 11 bases between. This CDR3 has 14 residues. CDR3 region: CASSYPEGGTEAFF. The CDR3 coding sequence is TGTGCCAGCAGTTACCCAGAAGGAGGCACTGAAGCTTTCTTT.

This clonotype has only a few counts. In nucleotides, the CDR3 is TGTGCCAGCAGGAGGGGGGACGGTGCGTACTTC. It encodes CASRRGDGAYF. The chain links TRBV6-2 or TRBV6-3 to TRBJ2-7; D is possibly TRBD1 or TRBD2 (6 bases each). Germline V gives CDR1 MNHEY, CDR2 SVGEGT. The CDR3 has 11 amino acids. V was pared by 6 bases and J by 12 bases, with 15 bases between.

This clonotype was observed a few times. The chain combines TRBV15 with TRBJ1-2, with 8 bases identical to TRBD1. The CDR3 length is 15 residues. From germline, CDR1 is LNHNV and CDR2 YYDKDF (reference sequence). The junction had 7 bases not matched to a gene; V was cut back by 3 bases and J by 4 bases. Here the CDR3 reads CATSRKRTGSYGYTF. CDR3 in DNA: TGTGCCACCAGCAGGAAAAGGACAGGGAGCTATGGCTACACCTTC. Based on the CDR3 plus reference TRBV15 and TRBJ1-2, the full variable domain is DAMVIQNPRYQVTQFGKPVTLSCSQTLNHNVMYWYQQKSSQAPKLLFHYYDKDFNNEADTPDNFQSRRPNTSFCFLDIRSPGLGDTAMYLCATSRKRTGSYGYTFGSGTRLTVV.